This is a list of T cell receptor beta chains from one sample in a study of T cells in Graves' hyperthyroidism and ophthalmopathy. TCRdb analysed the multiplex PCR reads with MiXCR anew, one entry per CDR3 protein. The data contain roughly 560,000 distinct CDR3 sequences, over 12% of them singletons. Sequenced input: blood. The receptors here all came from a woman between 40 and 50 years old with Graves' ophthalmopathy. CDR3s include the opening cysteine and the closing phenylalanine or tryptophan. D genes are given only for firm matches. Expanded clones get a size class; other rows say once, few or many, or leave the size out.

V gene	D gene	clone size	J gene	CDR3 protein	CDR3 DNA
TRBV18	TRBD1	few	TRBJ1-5	CASSPSGQGDQPQHF	TGTGCCAGCTCACCGTCCGGACAGGGTGATCAGCCCCAGCATTTT
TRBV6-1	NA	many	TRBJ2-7	CASKGLGYEQYF	TGTGCCAGCAAGGGTCTTGGCTACGAGCAGTACTTC
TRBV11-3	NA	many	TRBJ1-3	CASTLGTSGNTIYF	TGTGCCAGCACCTTAGGGACGTCTGGAAACACCATATATTTT
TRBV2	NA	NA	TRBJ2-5	CASSELGPTETQYF	TGTGCCAGCAGTGAATTAGGGCCGACGGAGACCCAGTACTTC
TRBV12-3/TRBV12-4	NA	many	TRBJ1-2	CASSLGNTDGYTF	TGTGCCAGCAGTTTGGGAAACACAGATGGCTACACCTTC
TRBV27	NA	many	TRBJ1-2	CASIHKGGRSYGYTF	TGTGCCAGCATCCATAAAGGGGGTAGGAGCTATGGCTACACCTTC
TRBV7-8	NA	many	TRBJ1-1	CASSLGQSFEAFF	TGTGCCAGCAGCTTAGGGCAGTCTTTTGAAGCTTTCTTT
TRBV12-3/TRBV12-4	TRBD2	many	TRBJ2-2	CASSLVTSGRNTGELFF	TGTGCCAGCAGTTTAGTTACTAGCGGGAGGAACACCGGGGAGCTGTTTTTT
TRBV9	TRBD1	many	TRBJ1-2	CASSVEGQGYYGYTF	TGTGCCAGCAGCGTAGAGGGACAGGGGTACTATGGCTACACCTTC
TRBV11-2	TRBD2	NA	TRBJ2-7	CASSFGGTSGSYEQYF	TGTGCCAGCAGCTTCGGCGGGACTAGCGGGTCCTACGAGCAGTACTTC
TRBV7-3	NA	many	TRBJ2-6	CASSSGLAGANVLTF	TGTGCCAGCAGCTCGGGTCTGGCTGGGGCCAACGTCCTGACTTTC
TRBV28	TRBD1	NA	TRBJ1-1	CASSFDTGGYTEAFF	TGTGCCAGCAGTTTTGACACAGGGGGGTACACTGAAGCTTTCTTT
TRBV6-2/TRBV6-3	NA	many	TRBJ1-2	CASTSRNYGYTF	TGTGCCAGCACTTCCAGGAACTATGGCTACACCTTC
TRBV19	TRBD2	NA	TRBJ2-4	CASSASGMNIQYF	TGTGCCAGTAGCGCTAGCGGGATGAACATTCAGTACTTC
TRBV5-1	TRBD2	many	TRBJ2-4	CASSPLGIGAGENIQYF	TGCGCCAGCAGCCCCCTTGGTATAGGAGCGGGGGAAAACATTCAGTACTTC
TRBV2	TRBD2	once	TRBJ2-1	CASSDETSGNYNEQFF	TGTGCCAGCAGTGATGAGACTAGCGGGAACTACAATGAGCAGTTCTTC
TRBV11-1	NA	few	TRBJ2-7	CASSLVRRTREEQYF	TGTGCCAGCAGCTTAGTCAGGCGGACTCGGGAAGAGCAGTACTTC
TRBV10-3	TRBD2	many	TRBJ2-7	CAISERREGHEQYF	TGTGCCATCAGTGAGAGGCGGGAGGGCCACGAGCAGTACTTC
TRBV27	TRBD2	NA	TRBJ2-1	CASSFGSGSYNEQFF	TGTGCCAGCAGTTTCGGTAGCGGGTCCTACAATGAGCAGTTCTTC
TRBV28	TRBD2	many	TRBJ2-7	CASSSLAGEIYEQYF	TGTGCCAGCAGTTCGCTAGCGGGAGAAATCTACGAGCAGTACTTC
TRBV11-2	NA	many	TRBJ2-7	CASSLGPTTQTGEQYF	TGTGCCAGCAGCTTAGGTCCCACTACTCAGACGGGTGAGCAGTACTTC
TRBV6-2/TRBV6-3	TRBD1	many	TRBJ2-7	CASSFAGTGREQYF	TGTGCCAGCAGTTTCGCCGGGACAGGGCGGGAGCAGTACTTC
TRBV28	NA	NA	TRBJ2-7	CASSSARLREQYF	TGTGCCAGCAGTTCGGCTCGGCTTCGCGAGCAGTACTTC
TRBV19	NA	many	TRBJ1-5	CASQGWGWYQPQHF	TGTGCCAGCCAGGGATGGGGTTGGTATCAGCCCCAGCATTTT